The rows below give T cell receptor beta chains drawn from one sample of a study of control samples from healthy donors and cancer patients. Repertoires were generated with immunoSEQ multiplex PCR, while TCRdb's copy carries only in-frame clones and drops some. Among about 180,000 clones listed, nearly 90% were seen once. Material: blood. These receptors were taken from a woman between 45 and 60 years old in good health. The CDR3 runs from the conserved cysteine through the conserved F or W. D genes are given only for firm matches. Rows may omit the clone size; those that give it use once, few, many or a size class.

CDR3nt: TGCGCCAGCAGCTTGGGAGGGACTAGCGGCACAGATACGCAGTATTTT; CDR3aa: CASSLGGTSGTDTQYF; v_gene: TRBV5-1; j_gene: TRBJ2-3; abundance: -; d_gene: TRBD2
CDR3nt: TGTGCCAGCACCAAAGGCGGTCTAGCGGGCGGGGAGCTGTTTTTT; CDR3aa: CASTKGGLAGGELFF; v_gene: TRBV2; j_gene: TRBJ2-2; abundance: once; d_gene: TRBD2
CDR3nt: TGTGCCAGCAGCCCGCAGGGGGAGGACTATGGCTACACCTTC; CDR3aa: CASSPQGEDYGYTF; v_gene: TRBV2; j_gene: TRBJ1-2; abundance: -; d_gene: TRBD1
CDR3nt: TGCAGTACCACCCGGGCGGGGGTGGAGACCCAGTACTTC; CDR3aa: CSTTRAGVETQYF; v_gene: TRBV29-1; j_gene: TRBJ2-5; abundance: -; d_gene: TRBD2
CDR3nt: TGCGCCAGCAGCCAAGAGGGTCAGGCGGGACTCATCGGGGAGCTGTTTTTT; CDR3aa: CASSQEGQAGLIGELFF; v_gene: TRBV4-3; j_gene: TRBJ2-2; abundance: -; d_gene: -
CDR3nt: TGTGCCAGTAGTATTGAGGGTCGATTGATCTTC; CDR3aa: CASSIEGRLIF; v_gene: TRBV19; j_gene: TRBJ2-1; abundance: -; d_gene: -
CDR3nt: TGTGCCAGCAGCGTGGGGGTATCTGGTGGCTACACCTTC; CDR3aa: CASSVGVSGGYTF; v_gene: TRBV7-2; j_gene: TRBJ1-2; abundance: -; d_gene: -
CDR3nt: TGTGCCAGCAGTCTGGTTGGCGGGGAGCTGTTTTTT; CDR3aa: CASSLVGGELFF; v_gene: TRBV28; j_gene: TRBJ2-2; abundance: -; d_gene: -
CDR3nt: TGTGCCAGCAGGGTAGGGACAGGGCCTCTGACCCTCCACTTT; CDR3aa: CASRVGTGPLTLHF; v_gene: TRBV2; j_gene: TRBJ1-6; abundance: -; d_gene: TRBD1
CDR3nt: TGCGCCAGCAGCTTGGCCCTGGGGGGCGAGGGGGAGACCCAGTACTTC; CDR3aa: CASSLALGGEGETQYF; v_gene: TRBV5-1; j_gene: TRBJ2-5; abundance: -; d_gene: -
CDR3nt: TGTGCCAGCAGTATTTATGGATATGGCTACACCTTC; CDR3aa: CASSIYGYGYTF; v_gene: TRBV3-1/TRBV3-2; j_gene: TRBJ1-2; abundance: -; d_gene: -
CDR3nt: TGTGCCTGGGGGACAGGGGGCCATGGCTACACCTTC; CDR3aa: CAWGTGGHGYTF; v_gene: TRBV30; j_gene: TRBJ1-2; abundance: -; d_gene: TRBD1
CDR3nt: TGTGCCAGTAATACAGCCCAACTAGGGACCTATAATTCACCCCTCCACTTT; CDR3aa: CASNTAQLGTYNSPLHF; v_gene: TRBV19; j_gene: TRBJ1-6; abundance: -; d_gene: -
CDR3nt: TGTGCCAGCAGCTCACAGAGCTCCTACGAGCAGTACTTC; CDR3aa: CASSSQSSYEQYF; v_gene: TRBV12-3/TRBV12-4; j_gene: TRBJ2-7; abundance: -; d_gene: -
CDR3nt: TGTGCCAGCAGTTTCGATACAGGGGACGGTCAGCCCCAGCATTTT; CDR3aa: CASSFDTGDGQPQHF; v_gene: TRBV6-2/TRBV6-3; j_gene: TRBJ1-5; abundance: -; d_gene: TRBD1
CDR3nt: TGTGCTGCGGGACAGGACACTGAAGCTTTCTTT; CDR3aa: CAAGQDTEAFF; v_gene: TRBV19; j_gene: TRBJ1-1; abundance: -; d_gene: TRBD1
CDR3nt: TGTGCCACCAGTTCCCAGGGCGGGGGAAACACCATATATTTT; CDR3aa: CATSSQGGGNTIYF; v_gene: TRBV15; j_gene: TRBJ1-3; abundance: -; d_gene: -
CDR3nt: TGTGCCAGCAGCTTCGGCACCTACGAGCAGTACTTC; CDR3aa: CASSFGTYEQYF; v_gene: TRBV5-4; j_gene: TRBJ2-7; abundance: -; d_gene: -
CDR3nt: TGTGCCACCAGTGATTCGGACCTGGATACGCAGTATTTT; CDR3aa: CATSDSDLDTQYF; v_gene: TRBV24-1; j_gene: TRBJ2-3; abundance: -; d_gene: -
CDR3nt: TGTGCCAGCAGCTTAGGGACAGACTCCGCCGAGCAGTACTTC; CDR3aa: CASSLGTDSAEQYF; v_gene: TRBV11-2; j_gene: TRBJ2-7; abundance: -; d_gene: -
CDR3nt: TGTGCCAGCTCACCACCAGAGACCTACGAGCAGTACTTC; CDR3aa: CASSPPETYEQYF; v_gene: TRBV18; j_gene: TRBJ2-7; abundance: -; d_gene: -
CDR3nt: TGTGCCAGTGGGGGCCGGCCCCAGCATTTT; CDR3aa: CASGGRPQHF; v_gene: TRBV19; j_gene: TRBJ1-5; abundance: once; d_gene: -
CDR3nt: TGTGCCAGCATGGGGCTCACTGAAGCTTTCTTT; CDR3aa: CASMGLTEAFF; v_gene: TRBV28; j_gene: TRBJ1-1; abundance: -; d_gene: -
CDR3nt: TGTGCCATCCTACCACTTGCTAACTATGGCTACACCTTC; CDR3aa: CAILPLANYGYTF; v_gene: TRBV28; j_gene: TRBJ1-2; abundance: -; d_gene: -
CDR3nt: TGTGCCAGCAGCCCTCGGACTAGCGGGTATGCGTCCTACAATGAGCAGTTCTTC; CDR3aa: CASSPRTSGYASYNEQFF; v_gene: TRBV7-8; j_gene: TRBJ2-1; abundance: -; d_gene: TRBD2
CDR3nt: TGTGCCAGCAGTCCTCGGAGACACACTGAAGCTTTCTTT; CDR3aa: CASSPRRHTEAFF; v_gene: TRBV12-3/TRBV12-4; j_gene: TRBJ1-1; abundance: -; d_gene: -
CDR3nt: TGTGCCAGCAGTTTAACCCAGTACGAGCAGTACTTC; CDR3aa: CASSLTQYEQYF; v_gene: TRBV28; j_gene: TRBJ2-7; abundance: -; d_gene: -
CDR3nt: TGTGCCAGCAGTTTAGGGACAGGCAATCTCGAGCAGTACTTC; CDR3aa: CASSLGTGNLEQYF; v_gene: TRBV28; j_gene: TRBJ2-7; abundance: -; d_gene: TRBD1
CDR3nt: TGTGCCAGCAGTCTCACAGCGAGTAATTCACCCCTCCACTTT; CDR3aa: CASSLTASNSPLHF; v_gene: TRBV28; j_gene: TRBJ1-6; abundance: -; d_gene: -
CDR3nt: TGTGCCAGCAGCCAAATAGGGGGGCTCGGAAACACCATATATTTT; CDR3aa: CASSQIGGLGNTIYF; v_gene: TRBV3-1/TRBV3-2; j_gene: TRBJ1-3; abundance: -; d_gene: -
CDR3nt: TGTGCCACCAGTGATATGAGGGGGGAGGGGAATGAGCAGTTCTTC; CDR3aa: CATSDMRGEGNEQFF; v_gene: TRBV24-1; j_gene: TRBJ2-1; abundance: -; d_gene: -
CDR3nt: TGTGCCAGCAGCCGACCCTCGGACAGGGGTGGAGATGAGCAGTTCTTC; CDR3aa: CASSRPSDRGGDEQFF; v_gene: TRBV7-3; j_gene: TRBJ2-1; abundance: -; d_gene: TRBD1
CDR3nt: TGTGCCAGCGGCGGACAAAACTATGGCTACACCTTC; CDR3aa: CASGGQNYGYTF; v_gene: TRBV28; j_gene: TRBJ1-2; abundance: -; d_gene: -
CDR3nt: TGCAGCGTCGGGACAGGGGGCCGGGGGAACACTGAAGCTTTCTTT; CDR3aa: CSVGTGGRGNTEAFF; v_gene: TRBV29-1; j_gene: TRBJ1-1; abundance: few; d_gene: TRBD1
CDR3nt: TGCGCCAGCAGCTTGGAACCGGGAATCCCTTCTTCACCCCTCCACTTT; CDR3aa: CASSLEPGIPSSPLHF; v_gene: TRBV5-1; j_gene: TRBJ1-6; abundance: -; d_gene: -
CDR3nt: TGTGCCACCAGTGTCGCGGGGGGAACAGATACGCAGTATTTT; CDR3aa: CATSVAGGTDTQYF; v_gene: TRBV24-1; j_gene: TRBJ2-3; abundance: -; d_gene: TRBD2
CDR3nt: TGTGCCAGCAGCTTCGTAGTCTATGGCTACACCTTC; CDR3aa: CASSFVVYGYTF; v_gene: TRBV7-4; j_gene: TRBJ1-2; abundance: -; d_gene: -
CDR3nt: TGCGCCAGCAGTGAGCAAGGGGGCGGGACCCAGTACTTC; CDR3aa: CASSEQGGGTQYF; v_gene: TRBV10-2; j_gene: TRBJ2-5; abundance: -; d_gene: TRBD1
CDR3nt: TGTGCCAGCAGTTCCGGGATTTATAATGAAAAACTGTTTTTT; CDR3aa: CASSSGIYNEKLFF; v_gene: TRBV27; j_gene: TRBJ1-4; abundance: -; d_gene: -
CDR3nt: TGTGCCAGCAGTGCCGGGACGAGGGGCACAGATACGCAGTATTTT; CDR3aa: CASSAGTRGTDTQYF; v_gene: TRBV28; j_gene: TRBJ2-3; abundance: -; d_gene: -
CDR3nt: TGTGCCAGCAGTGAACCCGCTCAGCGAGCGGGAGTGTACGAGCAGTACTTC; CDR3aa: CASSEPAQRAGVYEQYF; v_gene: TRBV25-1; j_gene: TRBJ2-7; abundance: many; d_gene: TRBD2
CDR3nt: TGTGCCAGCAGTCAGGGACGCGGTACGCAGTATTTT; CDR3aa: CASSQGRGTQYF; v_gene: TRBV28; j_gene: TRBJ2-3; abundance: -; d_gene: -
CDR3nt: TGTGCCAGCACCCACCCCCGGGGCATTTACAATGAGCAGTTCTTC; CDR3aa: CASTHPRGIYNEQFF; v_gene: TRBV7-9; j_gene: TRBJ2-1; abundance: -; d_gene: -
CDR3nt: TGTGCCAGCAGCCCCGTAGCGGGGGCGAACACCGGGGAGCTGTTTTTT; CDR3aa: CASSPVAGANTGELFF; v_gene: TRBV5-4; j_gene: TRBJ2-2; abundance: -; d_gene: TRBD2
CDR3nt: TGTGCCAGCTCAGACAGGGGGAGAGGCTACACCTTC; CDR3aa: CASSDRGRGYTF; v_gene: TRBV18; j_gene: TRBJ1-2; abundance: -; d_gene: TRBD1
CDR3nt: TGTGCCAGCAGCTTAGCGTCGACTAGCGGGGTAGAGACCCAGTACTTC; CDR3aa: CASSLASTSGVETQYF; v_gene: TRBV7-2; j_gene: TRBJ2-5; abundance: -; d_gene: TRBD2
CDR3nt: TGTGCCAGCAGCCCACAGGGGGCTGGAAACACCATATATTTT; CDR3aa: CASSPQGAGNTIYF; v_gene: TRBV7-9; j_gene: TRBJ1-3; abundance: -; d_gene: TRBD1
CDR3nt: TGTGCCAGCAGTTCGGGGGCCTACAATGAGCAGTTCTTC; CDR3aa: CASSSGAYNEQFF; v_gene: TRBV12-3/TRBV12-4; j_gene: TRBJ2-1; abundance: once; d_gene: -
CDR3nt: TGTGCCAGCAGCTTAAACAGGGAGGGCTATGGCTACACCTTC; CDR3aa: CASSLNREGYGYTF; v_gene: TRBV7-2; j_gene: TRBJ1-2; abundance: -; d_gene: -
CDR3nt: TGTGCCAGCTCACTCACAGGCGATCAGCCCCAGCATTTT; CDR3aa: CASSLTGDQPQHF; v_gene: TRBV18; j_gene: TRBJ1-5; abundance: -; d_gene: -